A single sample gave rise to the 28 T cell receptor beta chains below, sequenced in a study of T cell repertoires in cytomegalovirus infection. Their cognate antigens are unknown. Each CDR3 protein is one row after TCRdb ran MiXCR on the reads. The table shows 300,000 or so distinct CDR3 sequences, with 20% to 25% occurring only once. Here the sequenced sample was cultured PBMCs, taken from culture after CMV antigen stimulation. All receptors derive from a human donor in good health (CMV status not recorded). Some clones in this sample may be carry-over from other donors' samples.

The chain employs TRBV11-2 and TRBJ2-7; D call uncertain. V was shortened by 3 bases and J by 1 base, with 10 bases between the two germline ends. The CDR3 runs to 14 residues. Germline V lookup: CDR1 SGHAT, CDR2 FQNNGV. CDR3 in DNA: TGTGCCAGCAGCTTGACGGACGTTTCCTACGAGCAGTACGTC. It specifies CASSLTDVSYEQYV.

This clonotype was counted only a few times. The chain carries TRBV5-5 and TRBJ1-2, with a weak D call TRBD1 (5 bases). The CDR3 runs 16 residues. V was clipped by 0 bases and J by 3 bases, with 15 bases between them. CDR1 is SGHKS and CDR2 is YYEKEE in the germline V gene (reference sequence). The CDR3: CASSLGGGVVYYGYTF. CDR3 DNA: TGTGCCAGCAGCTTGGGTGGGGGAGTTGTATACTATGGCTACACCTTC.

This clonotype has at least ten counts. The chain employs TRBV28 and TRBJ2-1; 7 bases line up with TRBD1. The J segment lost 6 bases and the V segment lost 5 bases, leaving 10 bases of the junction unmatched. Germline assignment: CDR1 MDHEN and CDR2 SYDVKM. The length of the CDR3 is 15 residues. The CDR3 protein is CASSTQGSTLNEQFF. The CDR3 DNA sequence: TGTGCCAGCAGTACACAGGGGTCCACGCTCAATGAGCAGTTCTTC.

This clonotype was found a few times. The J gene is TRBJ1-1, the V gene TRBV4-1, with D possibly matching TRBD1 (5 bases). The CDR3 runs to 15 residues. Germline CDR1 MGHRA, CDR2 YSYEKL. Deletions cut 3 bases from V and 4 bases from J, with 15 bases between. The CDR3 coding sequence is TGCGCCAGCAGCCATCAAGTTCAGGGACTCACTGAAGCTTTCTTT. Protein sequence: CASSHQVQGLTEAFF.

The chain joins TRBV27 to TRBJ2-5; 9 bases align to TRBD1. The CDR3 covers 18 residues. From germline, CDR1 is MNHEY and CDR2 SMNVEV (reference sequence). V lost 6 bases and J lost 0; bases outside the gene matches: 14. CDR3 sequence (DNA): TGTGCCAGCAGCCCTTATCCAAACAGGGGGCCGTACCAAGAGACCCAGTACTTC. Translated: CASSPYPNRGPYQETQYF.

Ten or more counts support this clonotype. The CDR3 reads CAGLAGGRQYF. CDR3 in DNA: TGTGCCGGTCTAGCGGGAGGGAGGCAGTACTTC. The chain links TRBV7-2 to TRBJ2-7; 12 positions agree with TRBD2. Trimming removed 11 bases from V and 9 bases from J; junction bases left unmatched: 5. CDR1 is SGHTA, CDR2 FQGNSA, per germline. The CDR3 is made up of 11 amino acids.

This clonotype has more than one count but fewer than ten. CDR3 region: CASSGGTGVSYGYTF. The CDR3 bases are TGTGCCAGCAGCGGGGGGACAGGGGTCTCCTATGGCTACACCTTC. The chain has TRBV7-8 and TRBJ1-2; 10 bases match TRBD1. The CDR3 runs 15 residues. The junction had 7 bases not matched to a gene; V was cut back by 5 bases and J by 4 bases. Germline V gene lookup returns CDR1 SGHVS and CDR2 FQNEAQ.

This clonotype has a count of ten or more. The chain combines TRBV7-8 with TRBJ2-7; 9 nucleotides agree with TRBD2. Germline V gives CDR1 SGHVS, CDR2 FQNEAQ. V was clipped by 3 bases and J by 4 bases; unmatched bases: 4. CDR3 length: 14 amino acids. The CDR3 here is CASSFGLARYEQYF. CDR3 coding DNA: TGTGCCAGCAGCTTCGGACTAGCGAGATACGAGCAGTACTTC.

The table lists this clonotype with a few counts. This chain uses TRBV7-2 with TRBJ2-5; no clear D. Germline CDR1 is SGHTA and CDR2 is FQGNSA. The CDR3 is 12 amino acids. V was clipped by 5 bases and J by 12 bases, with 16 bases between them. This chain's CDR3 is CASSPDTLGKYF. DNA of the CDR3: TGTGCCAGCAGCCCAGACACTCTGGGAAAGTACTTC. Using reference TRBV7-2 and TRBJ2-5 for the parts outside the CDR3, the full variable domain is GAGVSQSPSNKVTEKGKDVELRCDPISGHTALYWYRQSLGQGLEFLIYFQGNSAPDKSGLPSDRFSAERTGGSVSTLTIQRTQQEDSAVYLCASSPDTLGKYFGPGTRLLVL.

This clonotype was observed a few times. The chain uses TRBV7-2 and TRBJ2-7; D is perhaps TRBD2 (5 bases). The V end was cut by 1 base, the J end by 2 bases, with 12 bases between. From germline, CDR1 is SGHTA and CDR2 FQGNSA. The CDR3 has 15 residues. The CDR3 loop reads CASSLEGDITYEQYF. The CDR3 DNA reads TGTGCCAGCAGCTTAGAGGGAGACATTACCTACGAGCAGTACTTC.

The CDR3 sequence: CSVTYGGLKYEQYF. Here the CDR3 DNA reads TGCAGCGTTACTTACGGGGGCTTGAAATACGAGCAGTACTTC. The rearrangement links TRBV29-1 to TRBJ2-7; D could derive from TRBD1 or TRBD2 (6 bases each). CDR3 length: 14 amino acids. Per germline, CDR1 SQVTM and CDR2 ANQGSEA. The ends were cut back, 5 bases at V and 4 bases at J, with 18 bases in the middle.

The chain couples TRBV10-1 to TRBJ2-1, with a possible D match to TRBD2 (5 bases). The CDR3 totals 14 residues. The germline V and J ends were trimmed by 3 bases and 6 bases, with 12 bases remaining between them. Germline V lookup: CDR1 WNHNN, CDR2 SYGVQD (reference sequence). The CDR3 DNA reads TGCGCCAGCAGTGAACCTGGACTCTCCAATGAGCAGTTCTTC. Translation gives CASSEPGLSNEQFF.

The chain is built from TRBV29-1 and TRBJ2-4; D gene unclear. Trimming removed 6 bases at V and 1 base at J, with 10 bases between. This CDR3 spans 13 amino acids. CDR1 SQVTM and CDR2 ANQGSEA come from the germline V gene. This CDR3 reads CSVFGVAKNIQYF. The CDR3 DNA follows: TGCAGCGTATTTGGTGTTGCCAAAAACATTCAGTACTTC.

This clonotype was seen at least ten times. The rearrangement uses TRBV7-2 and TRBJ2-7; 8 positions match TRBD2. The CDR3 length is 13 residues. V lost 4 bases to trimming and J lost 5 bases; unmatched junction nucleotides: 4. CDR1 SGHTA and CDR2 FQGNSA come from the germline V gene. CDR3 sequence: CASSSLTSDEQYF. The CDR3 coding sequence is TGTGCCAGCAGCTCGTTGACTAGCGACGAGCAGTACTTC.

The chain couples TRBV6-2 or TRBV6-3 to TRBJ2-1, with D unresolved. This CDR3 is built from 13 residues. Per germline, CDR1 MNHEY and CDR2 SVGEGT. With 0 bases removed from V and 10 bases from J, the gap between germline ends came to 10 bases. For the CDR3, the DNA is TGTGCCAGCAGTTACTCCTTTTCCGGGGAGCAGTTCTTC. Amino acid sequence: CASSYSFSGEQFF.

The CDR3, as DNA: TGTGCCTGGAGTGTTCTAGCGGGAGGAGATACGCAGTATTTT. It codes for CAWSVLAGGDTQYF. This chain joins TRBV30 and TRBJ2-3; 11 bases are a match to TRBD2. Germline V CDR1 and CDR2: GTSNPN, SVGIG (reference sequence). V lost 0 bases, J lost 5 bases, and 1 base stayed unmatched. The CDR3 is made up of 14 amino acids.

This chain connects TRBV2 to TRBJ1-5, with no clear D. From germline, CDR1 is SNHLY and CDR2 FYNNEI. V lost 3 bases and J 3 bases, leaving 15 bases between the germline ends. CDR3 length: 16 amino acids. The CDR3 DNA reads as TGTGCCAGCAGTGATGAACCGCTCCCTATCAATCAGCCCCAGCATTTT. It codes for CASSDEPLPINQPQHF.

This chain joins TRBV6-5 and TRBJ1-6, with 7 nucleotides matching TRBD1. Trimming cost V 6 bases and J 7 bases; bases outside gene matches: 9. The CDR3 sequence is 15 residues long. Per the germline V gene, CDR1 is MNHEY and CDR2 is SVGAGI. The CDR3 DNA reads as TGTGCCAGCAGGCTACAGGGGTATCAGAATTCACCCCTCCACTTT. Its translation is CASRLQGYQNSPLHF.

This clonotype occurred a few times. J is TRBJ2-2 and V is TRBV20-1; unclear D gene. The CDR3 is 13 amino acids. The germline V gene encodes CDR1 DFQATT and CDR2 SNEGSKA (reference sequence). V shed 0 bases and J shed 6 bases, with 8 bases lying between them. The DNA for the CDR3 is TGCAGTGCTAGAGACCCATCCCCCGGGGAGCTGTTTTTT. Residues: CSARDPSPGELFF.

This clonotype has just a few counts. This sequence joins TRBV3-1 and TRBJ2-7; TRBD2 matches at 10 bases. CDR3 size: 14 residues. Germline CDR1 is LGHDT and CDR2 is YNNKEL (reference sequence). V lost 8 bases, J lost 7 bases, and 11 bases stayed unmatched. CDR3 bases: TGTGCCAGCTCTCTTGGACTAGCGGTTCGGGAGCAGTACTTC. Translating it yields CASSLGLAVREQYF.

Points on this clonotype: The junction and the germline gene differ at one end; a read error may be behind it. The chain employs TRBV11-3 and TRBJ1-2, with 7 bases identical to TRBD1. This CDR3 contains 15 residues. Germline assignment: CDR1 SGHNT and CDR2 YENEEA. CDR3 nucleotides: TGTGCCAGCAGCATAGAGGGGACAGAAGTCTATGGCTACACCTTC. Protein sequence: CASSIEGTEVYGYTF.

This clonotype was observed a few times. V gene TRBV19 combines with J gene TRBJ2-5; 7 bases are a match to TRBD1. The CDR3 loop spans 18 amino acids. CDR1 LNHDA and CDR2 SQIVND come from the germline V gene (reference sequence). V gave up 0 bases and J gave up 1 base; unmatched junction bases: 11. The DNA of the CDR3 is TGTGCCAGTAGTATAGATTTAACGGGACAGAATCTCCAAGAGACCCAGTACTTC. It encodes CASSIDLTGQNLQETQYF.

This clonotype was observed many times. The chain links TRBV7-2 to TRBJ2-1; D might be TRBD1 or TRBD2, each matching 5 bases. Between the trimmed V and J ends, which lost 5 bases and 3 bases, there was a span of 23 bases. CDR3 length: 18 amino acids. Germline CDR1 SGHTA, CDR2 FQGNSA. CDR3 nucleotide sequence: TGTGCCAGCAGCCTATCCCAGCTTACCGGGACCGTCTACAATGAGCAGTTCTTC. Its translation: CASSLSQLTGTVYNEQFF.

The chain carries TRBV7-2 and TRBJ2-5, with TRBD1 matching over 11 bases. Germline CDR1 reads SGHTA; CDR2 reads FQGNSA. The length of the CDR3 is 14 residues. Trimming cost V 3 bases and J 7 bases; bases outside gene matches: 4. The CDR3 region is CASSLGDRGGTQYF. The CDR3 DNA follows: TGTGCCAGCAGCTTGGGGGACAGGGGGGGGACCCAGTACTTC.

The chain links TRBV19 to TRBJ2-3; 12 positions match TRBD2. The CDR3 length is 15 residues. The trim removed 8 bases at V and 5 bases at J, leaving 8 bases unmatched. Per the germline V gene, CDR1 is LNHDA and CDR2 is SQIVND (reference sequence). CDR3 residues: CASETSGRRGDTQYF. As DNA, the CDR3 is TGTGCCAGTGAAACTAGCGGGAGGAGGGGAGATACGCAGTATTTT. Combining the CDR3 with reference TRBV19 and TRBJ2-3 gives the whole variable domain DGGITQSPKYLFRKEGQNVTLSCEQNLNHDAMYWYRQDPGQGLRLIYYSQIVNDFQKGDIAEGYSVSREKKESFPLTVTSAQKNPTAFYLCASETSGRRGDTQYFGPGTRLTVL.

This clonotype occurred many times. The J gene is TRBJ2-1, the V gene TRBV7-9; 7 positions agree with TRBD2. This CDR3 has 15 residues. Germline-derived CDR1 and CDR2 are SEHNR and FQNEAQ (reference sequence). V lost 6 bases and J lost 2; bases outside the gene matches: 7. CDR3 residues: CASSPPSGTYNEQFF. The DNA of the CDR3 is TGTGCCAGCAGTCCTCCCAGCGGGACCTACAATGAGCAGTTCTTC. Looking up the rest from reference TRBV7-9 and TRBJ2-1 gives the full variable domain: DTGVSQNPRHKITKRGQNVTFRCDPISEHNRLYWYRQTLGQGPEFLTYFQNEAQLEKSRLLSDRFSAERPKGSFSTLEIQRTEQGDSAMYLCASSPPSGTYNEQFFGPGTRLTVL.

The chain combines TRBV20-1 with TRBJ1-1; possibly TRBD1 for D (6 bases). V shed 6 bases and J shed 0 bases, with 14 bases lying between them. The CDR3 totals 14 residues. The germline V gene has CDR1 DFQATT and CDR2 SNEGSKA (reference sequence). The CDR3: CSAPLTGLNTEAFF. CDR3 bases: TGCAGTGCCCCCCTGACAGGCCTGAACACTGAAGCTTTCTTT.

This clonotype was observed at least ten times. CDR3 DNA: TGCAGTGCGTCCCGAGGGCTCCGCGGTAGAGGGTCGGATACGCAGTATTTT. It encodes CSASRGLRGRGSDTQYF. V and J are TRBV20-1 and TRBJ2-3; the D gene is possibly TRBD2 (5 bases). This CDR3 is 17 amino acids long. CDR1 is DFQATT and CDR2 is SNEGSKA in the germline V gene (reference sequence). Trimming pared 6 bases from V and 6 bases from J, leaving 28 bases between.